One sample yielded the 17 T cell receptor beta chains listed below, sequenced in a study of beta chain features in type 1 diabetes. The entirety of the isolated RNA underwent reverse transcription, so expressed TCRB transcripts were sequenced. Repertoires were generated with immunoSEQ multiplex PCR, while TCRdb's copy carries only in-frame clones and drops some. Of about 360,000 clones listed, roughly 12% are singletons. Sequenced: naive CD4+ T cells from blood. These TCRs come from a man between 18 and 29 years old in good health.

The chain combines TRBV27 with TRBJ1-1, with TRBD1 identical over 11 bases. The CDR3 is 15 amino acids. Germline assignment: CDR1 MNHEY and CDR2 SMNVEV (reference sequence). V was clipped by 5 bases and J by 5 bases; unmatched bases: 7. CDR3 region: CASSGEDRGLTEAFF. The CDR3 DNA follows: TGTGCCAGCAGTGGGGAGGACAGGGGGCTGACTGAAGCTTTCTTT.

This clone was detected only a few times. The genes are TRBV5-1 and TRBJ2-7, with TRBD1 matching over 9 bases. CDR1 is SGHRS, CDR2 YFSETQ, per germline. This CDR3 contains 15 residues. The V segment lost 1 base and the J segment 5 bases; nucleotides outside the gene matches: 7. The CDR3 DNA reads TGCGCCAGCAGCTTGCCCGGGACAGGGATCGACGAGCAGTACTTC. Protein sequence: CASSLPGTGIDEQYF.

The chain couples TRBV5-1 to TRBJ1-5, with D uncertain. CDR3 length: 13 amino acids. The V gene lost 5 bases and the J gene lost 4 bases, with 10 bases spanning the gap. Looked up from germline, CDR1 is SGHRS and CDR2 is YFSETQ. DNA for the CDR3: TGCGCCAGCAGAATTTCAGAAAATCAGCCCCAGCATTTT. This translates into CASRISENQPQHF.

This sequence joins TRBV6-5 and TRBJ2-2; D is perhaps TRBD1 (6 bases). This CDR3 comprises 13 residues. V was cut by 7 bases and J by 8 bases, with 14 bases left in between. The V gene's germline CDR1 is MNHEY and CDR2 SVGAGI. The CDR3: CASIKQGTGELFF. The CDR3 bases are TGTGCCAGCATCAAACAGGGAACGGGGGAGCTGTTTTTT.

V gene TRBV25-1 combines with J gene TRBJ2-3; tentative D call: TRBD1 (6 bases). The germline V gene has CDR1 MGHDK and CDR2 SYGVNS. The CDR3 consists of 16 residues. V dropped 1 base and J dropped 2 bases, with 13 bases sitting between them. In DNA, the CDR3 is TGTGCCAGCAGTGAATTTGGACAGAGCACCACAGATACGCAGTATTTT. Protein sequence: CASSEFGQSTTDTQYF. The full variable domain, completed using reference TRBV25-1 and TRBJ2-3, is EADIYQTPRYLVIGTGKKITLECSQTMGHDKMYWYQQDPGMELHLIHYSYGVNSTEKGDLSSESTVSRIRTEHFPLTLESARPSHTSQYLCASSEFGQSTTDTQYFGPGTRLTVL.

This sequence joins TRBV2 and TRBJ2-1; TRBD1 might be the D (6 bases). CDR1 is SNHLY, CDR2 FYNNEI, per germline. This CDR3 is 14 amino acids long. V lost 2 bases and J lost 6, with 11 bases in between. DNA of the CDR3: TGTGCCAGCAGTGAACAGGGGTTAAGCAATGAGCAGTTCTTC. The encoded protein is CASSEQGLSNEQFF.

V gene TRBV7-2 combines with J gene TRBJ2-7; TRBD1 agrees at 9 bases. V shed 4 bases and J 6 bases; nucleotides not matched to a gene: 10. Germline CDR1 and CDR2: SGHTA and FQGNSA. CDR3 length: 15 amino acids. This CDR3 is CASSSPDRGRREQYF. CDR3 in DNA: TGTGCCAGCAGCTCGCCGGACAGGGGTAGGCGCGAGCAGTACTTC.

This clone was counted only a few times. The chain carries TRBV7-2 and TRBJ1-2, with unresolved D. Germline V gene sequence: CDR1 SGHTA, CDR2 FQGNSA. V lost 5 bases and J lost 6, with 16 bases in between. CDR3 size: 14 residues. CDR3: CASSRIGRLNGYTF. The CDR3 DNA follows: TGTGCCAGCAGCCGTATCGGCAGGTTAAATGGCTACACCTTC.

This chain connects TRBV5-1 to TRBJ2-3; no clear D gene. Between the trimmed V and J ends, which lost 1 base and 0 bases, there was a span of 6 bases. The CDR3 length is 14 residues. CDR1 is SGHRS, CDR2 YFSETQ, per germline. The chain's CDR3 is CASSLYASTDTQYF. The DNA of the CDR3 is TGCGCCAGCAGCTTGTATGCGAGCACAGATACGCAGTATTTT. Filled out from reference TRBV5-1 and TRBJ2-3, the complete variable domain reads KAGVTQTPRYLIKTRGQQVTLSCSPISGHRSVSWYQQTPGQGLQFLFEYFSETQRNKGNFPGRFSGRQFSNSRSEMNVSTLELGDSALYLCASSLYASTDTQYFGPGTRLTVL.

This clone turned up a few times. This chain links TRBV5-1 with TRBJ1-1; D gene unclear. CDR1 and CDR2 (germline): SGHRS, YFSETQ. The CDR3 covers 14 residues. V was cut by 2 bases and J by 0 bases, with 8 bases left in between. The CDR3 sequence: CASSFSLMNTEAFF. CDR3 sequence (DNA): TGCGCCAGCAGCTTCTCCCTAATGAACACTGAAGCTTTCTTT.

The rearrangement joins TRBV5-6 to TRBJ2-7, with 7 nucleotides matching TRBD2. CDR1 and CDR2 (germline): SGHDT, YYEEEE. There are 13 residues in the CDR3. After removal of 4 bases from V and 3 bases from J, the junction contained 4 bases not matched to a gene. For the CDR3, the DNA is TGTGCCAGCAGCCTGGGGGGGGTCTACGAGCAGTACTTC. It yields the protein CASSLGGVYEQYF.

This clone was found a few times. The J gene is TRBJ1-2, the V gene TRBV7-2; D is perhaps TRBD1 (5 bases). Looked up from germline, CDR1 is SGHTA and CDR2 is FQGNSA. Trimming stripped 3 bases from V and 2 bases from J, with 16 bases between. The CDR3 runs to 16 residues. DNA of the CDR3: TGTGCCAGCAGCTTCCTCTCCGGGACTTTCAACTATGGCTACACCTTC. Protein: CASSFLSGTFNYGYTF.

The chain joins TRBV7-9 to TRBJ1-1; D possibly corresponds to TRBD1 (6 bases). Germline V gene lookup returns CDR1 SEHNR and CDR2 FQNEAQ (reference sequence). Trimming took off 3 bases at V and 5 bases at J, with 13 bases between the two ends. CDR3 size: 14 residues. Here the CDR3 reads CASSFSLGGTEAFF. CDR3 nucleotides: TGTGCCAGCAGCTTCTCACTAGGGGGAACTGAAGCTTTCTTT.

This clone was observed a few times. CDR3: CASSSVRGVYEQYF. In nucleotides, the CDR3 is TGTGCCAGCAGCTCAGTTAGGGGTGTCTACGAGCAGTACTTC. The chain links TRBV7-6 to TRBJ2-7; D may be TRBD1 (5 bases). CDR3 size: 14 residues. CDR1 is SGHVS, CDR2 FNYEAQ, per germline. Trimming left V 4 bases short and J 3 bases short, with 13 bases between.

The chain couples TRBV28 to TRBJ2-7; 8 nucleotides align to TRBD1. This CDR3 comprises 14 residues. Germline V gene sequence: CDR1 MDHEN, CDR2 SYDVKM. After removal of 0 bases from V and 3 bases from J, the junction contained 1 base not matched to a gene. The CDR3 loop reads CASSLWTGDYEQYF. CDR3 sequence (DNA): TGTGCCAGCAGTTTATGGACAGGGGACTACGAGCAGTACTTC.

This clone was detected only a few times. The CDR3 coding sequence is TGCGCCAGCAGCTTGCGGGCGCGGACAGGGGGTCTCGTAGGGGCCAACGTCCTGACTTTC. It specifies CASSLRARTGGLVGANVLTF. J is TRBJ2-6 and V is TRBV5-1; 10 nucleotides align to TRBD1. The length of the CDR3 is 20 residues. Germline CDR1 is SGHRS and CDR2 is YFSETQ. V shed 1 base and J 4 bases; nucleotides not matched to a gene: 14.

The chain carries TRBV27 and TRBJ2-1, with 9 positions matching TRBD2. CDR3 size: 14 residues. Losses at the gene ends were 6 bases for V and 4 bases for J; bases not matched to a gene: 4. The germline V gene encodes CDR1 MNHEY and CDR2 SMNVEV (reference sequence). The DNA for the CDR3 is TGTGCCAGCAGAGGAGCGGGAGGATACAATGAGCAGTTCTTC. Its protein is CASRGAGGYNEQFF.